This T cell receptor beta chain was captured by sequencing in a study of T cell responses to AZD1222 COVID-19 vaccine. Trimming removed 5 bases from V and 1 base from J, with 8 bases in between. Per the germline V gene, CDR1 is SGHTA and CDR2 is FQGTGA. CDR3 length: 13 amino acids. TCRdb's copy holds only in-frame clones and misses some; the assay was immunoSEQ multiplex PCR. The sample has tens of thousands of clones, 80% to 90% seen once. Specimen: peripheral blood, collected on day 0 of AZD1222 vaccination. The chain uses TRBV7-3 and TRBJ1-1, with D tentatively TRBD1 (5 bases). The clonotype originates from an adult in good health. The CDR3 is CASSVQGNTEAFF. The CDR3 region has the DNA TGTGCCAGCAGCGTCCAGGGGAACACTGAAGCTTTCTTT.